Described below is a single TCR beta chain sequence and its context. Its antigen is not identified. These data originate in a study of cytomegalovirus exposure and HLA in healthy donors. Germline V gives CDR1 SGHVS, CDR2 FNYEAQ. The CDR3 extends over 16 amino acids. Trimming took 3 bases from V and 4 from J; bases not matched to a gene: 10. Regarding the study as a whole: In an earlier analysis, productive rearrangement rates for most beta V segments clustered near 87% or 30%.

The study ran its PCR with 60 Vbeta and 13 Jbeta primers. Using immunoSEQ multiplex PCR, the repertoire was profiled, and TCRdb retains in-frame clones only, with some absent. The sample has around 140,000 clones, and its top ten clones hold 0.96%. This TCR derives from a male donor in good health and CMV-seronegative. The chain carries TRBV7-6 and TRBJ1-1; 8 nucleotides align to TRBD1. Sequencing was performed on PBMCs. DNA for the CDR3: TGTGCCAGCAGCTTGGCACTTCCAGGGGGCATCACTGAAGCTTTCTTT. Translating it yields CASSLALPGGITEAFF.